The 25 T cell receptor beta chains below all came from one sample that was sequenced in a study of CD8 T cells in ankylosing spondylitis. Each CDR3 protein gets one entry after TCRdb re-called the 5' RACE reads with MiXCR. The sample carries about 130,000 distinct CDR3 sequences, roughly 13% recorded once. Sequenced input: blood, either unsorted or a sorted T cell fraction (not recorded which). The receptors here all came from a female donor with ankylosing spondylitis or in good health (not recorded which).

This chain links TRBV12-3 or TRBV12-4 with TRBJ2-7; D may be TRBD1 (5 bases). The CDR3 totals 13 residues. The V end lost 1 base, the J end lost 3 bases, and 7 bases lay between the germline ends. In nucleotides, the CDR3 is TGTGCCAGCAGTTTAGGACAGTTCTACGAGCAGTACTTC. Translated: CASSLGQFYEQYF.

In this sample, this clonotype turned up many times. J is TRBJ2-1 and V is TRBV20-1, with 9 bases matching TRBD1. V lost 6 bases, J lost 5 bases, and 8 bases stayed unmatched. Germline loops: CDR1 DFQATT, CDR2 SNEGSKA (reference sequence). The CDR3 runs 14 residues. The CDR3 nucleotides read TGCAGTGCCCCCGGGACAGGGAGGAACAATGAGCAGTTCTTC. Encoded protein: CSAPGTGRNNEQFF.

The chain links TRBV18 to TRBJ1-1; 8 bases match TRBD1. The length of the CDR3 is 14 residues. With 3 bases clipped from V and 10 bases from J, the junction kept 10 bases outside the gene matches. Germline V lookup: CDR1 KGHSH, CDR2 LQKENI. DNA for the CDR3: TGTGCCAGCTCACCGCTACAGGGGGGTAGCGGAGCTTTCTTT. Translating gives CASSPLQGGSGAFF.

This clonotype has a handful of counts. This chain links TRBV20-1 with TRBJ2-3; D is undetermined. Germline loops: CDR1 DFQATT, CDR2 SNEGSKA (reference sequence). The CDR3 is made up of 12 amino acids. V was shortened by 3 bases and J by 6 bases, with 10 bases between the two germline ends. The CDR3 coding sequence is TGCAGTGCTAGTAGGATGGCGGATACGCAGTATTTT. It codes for CSASRMADTQYF.

This clonotype was counted many times. The chain employs TRBV12-3 or TRBV12-4 and TRBJ2-7, with 9 positions matching TRBD1. This CDR3 has 15 amino acids. The V segment lost 4 bases and the J segment 9 bases; nucleotides outside the gene matches: 13. The CDR3 DNA sequence: TGTGCCAGCAGTTCCCTCCCGGGACAGGGTCCGAGGCAGTACTTC. Translating gives CASSSLPGQGPRQYF.

The genes are TRBV5-4 and TRBJ2-1; the D call may be TRBD1 or TRBD2 (6 bases each). This CDR3 comprises 17 residues. CDR1 is SGHNT and CDR2 is YYREEE in the germline V gene (reference sequence). V was pared by 2 bases and J by 4 bases, with 19 bases between. CDR3 residues: CASSLAGGGKGYNEQFF. CDR3 nucleotide sequence: TGTGCCAGCAGCTTAGCCGGGGGCGGGAAAGGATACAATGAGCAGTTCTTC.

Only a few counts were recorded for this clonotype. The CDR3 reads CASSPGRVGTEAFF. The CDR3 coding sequence is TGTGCCAGCAGCCCTGGACGGGTAGGAACTGAAGCTTTCTTT. The chain joins TRBV7-9 to TRBJ1-1; D uncertain. The germline V and J ends were trimmed by 5 bases and 5 bases, with 15 bases remaining between them. Per germline, CDR1 SEHNR and CDR2 FQNEAQ (reference sequence). This CDR3 is 14 amino acids long.

The genes are TRBV7-2 and TRBJ2-5, with TRBD1 matching over 9 bases. Looked up from germline, CDR1 is SGHTA and CDR2 is FQGNSA. V lost 1 base, J lost 5 bases, and 5 bases stayed unmatched. The CDR3 extends over 15 amino acids. The CDR3 spells CASSLGDRVFETQYF. The CDR3 coding sequence is TGTGCCAGCAGCTTAGGGGACAGGGTTTTTGAGACCCAGTACTTC.

This clonotype was seen at least ten times. This rearrangement joins TRBV29-1 to TRBJ1-2; a possible D gene is TRBD1 (6 bases). Germline V gene data show CDR1 as SQVTM and CDR2 as ANQGSEA. Trimming shortened V by 5 bases and J by 6 bases, and 10 bases separated the two germline ends. The CDR3 loop spans 11 amino acids. The CDR3 is CSVWAGDGYTF. The CDR3 nucleotides read TGCAGCGTTTGGGCAGGGGATGGCTACACCTTC.

This clonotype was detected only a few times. V usage is TRBV7-2 and J usage is TRBJ2-1; 7 nucleotides align to TRBD2. Looked up from germline, CDR1 is SGHTA and CDR2 is FQGNSA. CDR3 length equals 13 residues. Trimming took 5 bases from V and 7 from J; bases not matched to a gene: 5. The CDR3 region has the DNA TGTGCCAGCAGCGATGGACTAGTTAATGAGCAGTTCTTC. Translated, it gives CASSDGLVNEQFF.

The chain recombines TRBV5-1 with TRBJ2-5; 7 bases are a match to TRBD1. The J segment lost 2 bases and the V segment lost 6 bases, leaving 10 bases of the junction unmatched. The CDR3 is 15 residues long. Looked up from germline, CDR1 is SGHRS and CDR2 is YFSETQ. CDR3 sequence reads: CASTLGQDTQETQYF. DNA of the CDR3: TGCGCCAGCACCCTAGGACAGGACACTCAAGAGACCCAGTACTTC.

This clonotype showed up just a few times. This chain links TRBV5-1 with TRBJ2-2; D uncertain. Deletions cut 5 bases from V and 0 bases from J, with 8 bases between. This CDR3 has 14 amino acids. Germline V gives CDR1 SGHRS, CDR2 YFSETQ. Here the CDR3 reads CASSSDANTGELFF. The CDR3 bases are TGCGCCAGCAGTTCCGATGCGAACACCGGGGAGCTGTTTTTT.

This clonotype was picked up many times. The genes are TRBV5-1 and TRBJ1-2; TRBD1 matches 7 bases. V shed 0 bases and J 3 bases; nucleotides not matched to a gene: 11. The germline V gene has CDR1 SGHRS and CDR2 YFSETQ. The CDR3 totals 17 residues. Here the CDR3 reads CASSLALMTGTDYGYTF. The CDR3 DNA sequence: TGCGCCAGCAGCTTGGCCCTTATGACAGGGACCGACTATGGCTACACCTTC.

This clonotype was found a few times. The J gene is TRBJ2-7, the V gene TRBV7-2; D remains unclear. The CDR3 sequence is 11 residues long. Germline loops: CDR1 SGHTA, CDR2 FQGNSA. Trimming shortened V by 0 bases and J by 7 bases, and 4 bases separated the two germline ends. The DNA of the CDR3 is TGTGCCAGCAGCTTAGCGACTGAGCAGTACTTC. Translating gives CASSLATEQYF.

This clonotype was counted between two and nine times. V usage is TRBV20-1 and J usage is TRBJ2-2; 7 bases match TRBD2. The CDR3 totals 17 residues. After removal of 3 bases from V and 2 bases from J, the junction contained 12 bases not matched to a gene. Germline V gives CDR1 DFQATT, CDR2 SNEGSKA (reference sequence). The CDR3 sequence is CSARDPSSGGNTGELFF. The CDR3 nucleotides are TGCAGTGCTAGGGACCCTTCTAGCGGAGGAAACACCGGGGAGCTGTTTTTT.

As regards this clonotype: Given a much more abundant clone one base away, this may be a read error. For the CDR3, the DNA is TGCAGTGCTGGAGGTCCAATGGGGCCGGGACTAGGGTCTCATGAGCAGTTCTTC. It codes for CSAGGPMGPGLGSHEQFF. The chain has TRBV20-1 and TRBJ2-1; 8 bases are shared with TRBD2. Trimming took 5 bases from V and 8 from J; bases not matched to a gene: 23. Germline CDR1 DFQATT, CDR2 SNEGSKA (reference sequence). This CDR3 has 18 residues.

Ten or more counts support this clonotype. The genes are TRBV6-5 and TRBJ2-5; D not resolved. V was clipped by 4 bases and J by 0 bases, with 9 bases between them. The CDR3 totals 14 residues. CDR1 is MNHEY and CDR2 is SVGAGI in the germline V gene. CDR3 residues: CASSSSLYQETQYF. The CDR3, as DNA: TGTGCCAGCAGTTCCTCTCTGTACCAAGAGACCCAGTACTTC.

This sequence joins TRBV19 and TRBJ2-1, with 10 nucleotides matching TRBD2. The length of the CDR3 is 14 residues. Germline V gene sequence: CDR1 LNHDA, CDR2 SQIVND (reference sequence). The V and J ends lost 3 bases and 9 bases, in that order; junction bases with no gene match: 5. The CDR3 nucleotides are TGTGCCAGTAGTATCGCGCTAGCGGGAGCTGAGCAGTTCTTC. Its protein product is CASSIALAGAEQFF. The full variable domain, with the rest looked up from reference TRBV19 and TRBJ2-1, is DGGITQSPKYLFRKEGQNVTLSCEQNLNHDAMYWYRQDPGQGLRLIYYSQIVNDFQKGDIAEGYSVSREKKESFPLTVTSAQKNPTAFYLCASSIALAGAEQFFGPGTRLTVL.

This clonotype has only a few counts. The conserved phenylalanine or tryptophan normally closing the CDR3 is absent here, so this likely arose from a read error. The V gene is TRBV29-1, the J gene TRBJ1-2; D not resolved. The germline V gene has CDR1 SQVTM and CDR2 ANQGSEA. The CDR3 loop spans 13 amino acids. V was trimmed by 4 bases and J by 7 bases, leaving 16 bases between them. This CDR3 is CSVAGRLQGGYTL. CDR3 nucleotide sequence: TGCAGCGTTGCCGGGAGGCTTCAAGGTGGCTACACCCTC.

Ten or more counts support this clonotype. This rearrangement joins TRBV7-9 to TRBJ2-4; a weak D match, TRBD2 (6 bases). Germline V CDR1 and CDR2: SEHNR, FQNEAQ (reference sequence). Deletions cut 2 bases from V and 4 bases from J, with 15 bases between. The CDR3 is 16 residues long. The CDR3 DNA sequence: TGTGCCAGCAGCTTATTGGTCGGTGGGGGGAAAAACATTCAGTACTTC. The encoded protein is CASSLLVGGGKNIQYF.

This clonotype occurred many times. J is TRBJ1-6 and V is TRBV20-1; TRBD1 matches 7 bases. With V trimmed by 6 bases and J by 4 bases, 9 bases remained unmatched. The CDR3 has 15 amino acids. Germline V gives CDR1 DFQATT, CDR2 SNEGSKA (reference sequence). CDR3 residues: CSARPGTEYNSPLHF. The DNA of the CDR3 is TGCAGTGCGCGTCCCGGGACAGAGTATAATTCACCCCTCCACTTT.

The V call is TRBV7-2, the J call TRBJ2-1, with a possible D match to TRBD1 (6 bases). V was trimmed by 0 bases and J by 4 bases, leaving 7 bases between them. This CDR3 comprises 14 residues. The germline V gene encodes CDR1 SGHTA and CDR2 FQGNSA. CDR3 in amino acids: CASSLAGQYNEQFF. The CDR3 DNA sequence: TGTGCCAGCAGCTTAGCAGGACAGTACAATGAGCAGTTCTTC.

This clonotype was seen ten or more times. The chain recombines TRBV29-1 with TRBJ2-1, with a tentative D call TRBD2 (6 bases). CDR1 is SQVTM, CDR2 ANQGSEA, per germline. This CDR3 contains 13 residues. With 2 bases removed from V and 6 bases from J, the gap between germline ends came to 11 bases. CDR3 nucleotides: TGCAGCGTTGAATGGGAGGCCCGCAATGAGCAGTTCTTC. Protein sequence: CSVEWEARNEQFF.

This chain links TRBV7-2 with TRBJ2-3; D perhaps matches TRBD1 (5 bases). Germline CDR1 reads SGHTA; CDR2 reads FQGNSA. V was cut by 2 bases and J by 6 bases, with 15 bases left in between. CDR3 size: 15 residues. This CDR3 is CASSLSVLGADTQYF. The CDR3 nucleotides are TGTGCCAGCAGCTTATCGGTCCTAGGGGCTGATACGCAGTATTTT.

For this clonotype: Since a much larger clone is just one base distant, this may be a read error. Written as DNA, the CDR3 is TGCAGTGCTAACGGACTAGCGGGGAGCACAAATACGCAGTATTTT. It codes for CSANGLAGSTNTQYF. This chain joins TRBV20-1 and TRBJ2-3; 12 nucleotides agree with TRBD2. CDR1 is DFQATT, CDR2 SNEGSKA, per germline (reference sequence). The CDR3 covers 15 residues.